The next 29 T cell receptor beta chains were all read from a single sample in a study of blood T cell repertoires in COVID-19. Data came from immunoSEQ multiplex PCR; TCRdb stores just in-frame clones and leaves some out. In the table there are approximately 190,000 clones, 75% to 90% of which are singletons. Sequenced material: peripheral blood. The receptor set was obtained from a man aged 55 to 70 with acute or convalescent COVID-19.

V and J are TRBV7-2 and TRBJ2-2; D unresolved. The CDR3 consists of 16 residues. The V end lost 5 bases, the J end lost 1 base, and 14 bases lay between the germline ends. In germline, CDR1 is SGHTA, CDR2 FQGNSA. Here the CDR3 reads CASSIQPPGNTGELFF. CDR3 bases: TGTGCCAGCAGCATACAGCCACCAGGGAACACCGGGGAGCTGTTTTTT.

In DNA, the CDR3 is TGTGCCAGTAGTATAGGGCTAGCGGGAGCATCAGATACGCAGTATTTT. Translation: CASSIGLAGASDTQYF. The rearrangement uses TRBV19 and TRBJ2-3; TRBD2 agrees at 10 bases. The CDR3 length is 16 residues. The germline V gene encodes CDR1 LNHDA and CDR2 SQIVND (reference sequence). The junction had 5 bases not matched to a gene; V was cut back by 1 base and J by 4 bases.

This chain's CDR3 is CASIQVANTGELFF. CDR3 in DNA: TGTGCCAGCATCCAGGTCGCGAACACCGGGGAGCTGTTTTTT. The chain joins TRBV7-8 to TRBJ2-2; D not resolved. The CDR3 is made up of 14 amino acids. Trimming pared 7 bases from V and 0 bases from J, leaving 9 bases between. Germline V gene sequence: CDR1 SGHVS, CDR2 FQNEAQ.

V gene TRBV7-8 combines with J gene TRBJ1-5, with TRBD1 identical over 7 bases. The CDR3 runs to 14 residues. J gave up 2 bases and V 7 bases, and 5 bases lay outside the gene matches. CDR1 and CDR2 (germline): SGHVS, FQNEAQ. This CDR3 reads CASTTDRGNQPQHF. CDR3 coding DNA: TGTGCCAGCACCACAGACAGGGGCAATCAGCCCCAGCATTTT. Full variable domain (remainder filled in from reference TRBV7-8 and TRBJ1-5): GAGVSQSPRYKVAKRGQDVALRCDPISGHVSLFWYQQALGQGPEFLTYFQNEAQLDKSGLPSDRFFAERPEGSVSTLKIQRTQQEDSAVYLCASTTDRGNQPQHFGDGTRLSIL.

The V gene is TRBV10-3, the J gene TRBJ2-7, with D perhaps TRBD2 (5 bases). In germline, CDR1 is ENHRY, CDR2 SYGVKD. Trimming stripped 2 bases from V and 5 bases from J, with 22 bases between. CDR3 length: 17 amino acids. The chain's CDR3 is CAISEGPAGVVRHEQYF. CDR3 bases: TGTGCCATCAGTGAGGGTCCCGCGGGTGTTGTCCGCCACGAGCAGTACTTC.

V is TRBV5-1 and J is TRBJ2-2, with 7 bases identical to TRBD1. Germline CDR1 SGHRS, CDR2 YFSETQ. V lost 0 bases to trimming and J lost 3 bases; unmatched junction nucleotides: 5. The CDR3 is 16 amino acids. The CDR3 spells CASSLGSRGYTGELFF. The CDR3 DNA follows: TGCGCCAGCAGCTTGGGCTCCAGGGGGTACACCGGGGAGCTGTTTTTT. Based on the CDR3 plus reference TRBV5-1 and TRBJ2-2, the full variable domain is KAGVTQTPRYLIKTRGQQVTLSCSPISGHRSVSWYQQTPGQGLQFLFEYFSETQRNKGNFPGRFSGRQFSNSRSEMNVSTLELGDSALYLCASSLGSRGYTGELFFGEGSRLTVL.

This sequence joins TRBV4-3 and TRBJ1-6; 7 bases fit TRBD1. With 1 base clipped from V and 10 bases from J, the junction kept 7 bases outside the gene matches. CDR3 length: 15 residues. CDR1 LGHNA and CDR2 YSLEER come from the germline V gene. DNA of the CDR3: TGCGCCAGCAGCCAAGGACAGGGCGTGCAATCACCCCTCCACTTT. Amino acid sequence: CASSQGQGVQSPLHF.

The chain is built from TRBV25-1 and TRBJ2-5; the D gene is possibly TRBD2 (6 bases). V lost 5 bases and J 0 bases, leaving 10 bases between the germline ends. Germline V lookup: CDR1 MGHDK, CDR2 SYGVNS. The CDR3 consists of 14 residues. CDR3: CASSPAGYQETQYF. The CDR3 bases are TGTGCCAGCAGTCCCGCGGGGTACCAAGAGACCCAGTACTTC. Together with reference TRBV25-1 and TRBJ2-5, the CDR3 gives the full variable domain: EADIYQTPRYLVIGTGKKITLECSQTMGHDKMYWYQQDPGMELHLIHYSYGVNSTEKGDLSSESTVSRIRTEHFPLTLESARPSHTSQYLCASSPAGYQETQYFGPGTRLLVL.

The chain links TRBV3-1 (or the pseudogene TRBV3-2) to TRBJ2-7, with 7 bases aligning to TRBD1. Trimming cost V 3 bases and J 3 bases; bases outside gene matches: 2. Germline V CDR1 and CDR2: LGHDT, YNNKEL (reference sequence). The CDR3 has 13 amino acids. This CDR3 reads CASSHAGGYEQYF. The CDR3 DNA reads as TGTGCCAGCAGCCACGCAGGGGGCTACGAGCAGTACTTC.

This sequence joins TRBV28 and TRBJ1-5, with unresolved D. The CDR3 has 14 amino acids. Germline V gene sequence: CDR1 MDHEN, CDR2 SYDVKM. Trimming took off 6 bases at V and 4 bases at J, with 13 bases between the two ends. This CDR3 reads CASRRRVPNQPQHF. The DNA of the CDR3 is TGTGCCAGCAGACGGAGGGTACCGAATCAGCCCCAGCATTTT.

The V call is TRBV29-1, the J call TRBJ2-1; 7 nucleotides line up with TRBD1. Germline lookup yields CDR1 SQVTM and CDR2 ANQGSEA. This CDR3 has 14 amino acids. Losses at the gene ends were 3 bases for V and 2 bases for J; bases not matched to a gene: 4. Written as DNA, the CDR3 is TGCAGCGTTGAGAGGCAGGGGGCCTACAATGAGCAGTTCTTC. Its translation: CSVERQGAYNEQFF.

DNA of the CDR3: TGTGCCAGCAGTTCTCAGGGTATCGCCGATAATTCACCCCTCCACTTT. Its translation is CASSSQGIADNSPLHF. The chain uses TRBV28 and TRBJ1-6, with D maybe TRBD1 (5 bases). The CDR3 extends over 16 amino acids. Germline assignment: CDR1 MDHEN and CDR2 SYDVKM. V was clipped by 4 bases and J by 5 bases, with 15 bases between them.

V and J are TRBV24-1 and TRBJ2-3, with D possibly TRBD2 on 6 matching bases. The V end lost 3 bases, the J end lost 4 bases, and 19 bases lay between the germline ends. This CDR3 has 17 residues. CDR1 and CDR2 from the germline V gene are KGHDR and SFDVKD. The CDR3 DNA reads TGTGCCACCAGTGATGCCTCCCGGGGGAAGGGCCCAGATACGCAGTATTTT. It is translated as CATSDASRGKGPDTQYF.

The genes are TRBV19 and TRBJ1-5, with a weak D call TRBD1 (5 bases). Germline V CDR1 and CDR2: LNHDA, SQIVND (reference sequence). This CDR3 has 17 residues. Trimming took 2 bases from V and 0 from J, leaving 14 bases between them. CDR3 DNA sequence: TGTGCCAGTAGTATACGGGGGACGGCCTATAGCAATCAGCCCCAGCATTTT. This sequence encodes CASSIRGTAYSNQPQHF.

This clone was seen at least ten times. This chain links TRBV12-3 or TRBV12-4 with TRBJ1-1, with a possible D match to TRBD1 (6 bases). The CDR3 has 13 amino acids. Trimming stripped 5 bases from V and 0 bases from J, with 7 bases between. The DNA for the CDR3 is TGTGCCAGCAGTCGGACAGTGAACACTGAAGCTTTCTTT. Translation: CASSRTVNTEAFF.

This clone was seen a single time. The DNA of the CDR3 is TGTGCCAGCAGCTTGGACAGGGACAATCAGCCCCAGCATTTT. It yields the protein CASSLDRDNQPQHF. This sequence joins TRBV5-6 and TRBJ1-5, with D possibly matching TRBD1 (6 bases). Germline values: CDR1 SGHDT, CDR2 YYEEEE. The CDR3 sequence is 14 residues long. V was cut by 0 bases and J by 3 bases, with 7 bases left in between.

The chain uses TRBV5-1 and TRBJ1-1, with D possibly matching TRBD1 (5 bases). Germline loops: CDR1 SGHRS, CDR2 YFSETQ. Trimming removed 4 bases from V and 5 bases from J, with 18 bases in between. This CDR3 is built from 15 residues. In DNA, the CDR3 is TGCGCCAGCAGCCCCCCGGGGGGGGGTGCGACTGAAGCTTTCTTT. The encoded protein is CASSPPGGGATEAFF.

This chain joins TRBV4-1 and TRBJ2-7; tentatively, D is TRBD2 (5 bases). The CDR3 spans 15 residues. CDR1 and CDR2 (germline): MGHRA, YSYEKL. With 0 bases removed from V and 2 bases from J, the gap between germline ends came to 11 bases. The CDR3 nucleotides read TGCGCCAGCAGCCAAGATGGTGCACTAGCCTACGAGCAGTACTTC. Translating it yields CASSQDGALAYEQYF.

The genes are TRBV11-2 and TRBJ2-3; no firm D call. The CDR3 length is 11 residues. Looked up from germline, CDR1 is SGHAT and CDR2 is FQNNGV. With 5 bases removed from V and 6 bases from J, the gap between germline ends came to 6 bases. The CDR3 is CASSRVDTQYF. CDR3 nucleotide sequence: TGTGCCAGCAGCCGGGTGGATACGCAGTATTTT. Together with reference TRBV11-2 and TRBJ2-3, the CDR3 gives the full variable domain: EAGVAQSPRYKIIEKRQSVAFWCNPISGHATLYWYQQILGQGPKLLIQFQNNGVVDDSQLPKDRFSAERLKGVDSTLKIQPAKLEDSAVYLCASSRVDTQYFGPGTRLTVL.

J is TRBJ2-5 and V is TRBV27; 8 bases align to TRBD1. Trimming cost V 5 bases and J 4 bases; bases outside gene matches: 6. The length of the CDR3 is 14 residues. Germline-derived CDR1 and CDR2 are MNHEY and SMNVEV (reference sequence). CDR3 protein: CASSPTGVRETQYF. The CDR3 nucleotides are TGTGCCAGCAGTCCGACAGGGGTTCGAGAGACCCAGTACTTC.

The chain joins TRBV7-8 to TRBJ2-2; 7 bases match TRBD1. J gave up 4 bases and V 0 bases, and 2 bases lay outside the gene matches. Germline V lookup: CDR1 SGHVS, CDR2 FQNEAQ. There are 15 residues in the CDR3. For the CDR3, the DNA is TGTGCCAGCAGCTTAGCGGACAGGCGCACCGGGGAGCTGTTTTTT. Translating it yields CASSLADRRTGELFF.

The rearrangement uses TRBV5-1 and TRBJ1-2; D not certain. CDR1 is SGHRS and CDR2 is YFSETQ in the germline V gene. CDR3 length: 14 amino acids. V gave up 0 bases and J gave up 3 bases, with 9 bases separating them. Written as DNA, the CDR3 is TGCGCCAGCAGCTTGGCTTTGGGCGACTATGGCTACACCTTC. Translated: CASSLALGDYGYTF.

This clone came up once. The V and J genes are TRBV18 and TRBJ1-5; TRBD1 is a possible D gene (6 bases). Germline lookup yields CDR1 KGHSH and CDR2 LQKENI. The length of the CDR3 is 14 residues. With 3 bases removed from V and 8 bases from J, the gap between germline ends came to 14 bases. The CDR3 region has the DNA TGTGCCAGCTCACCGAGACAGGCCACGGAGCCCCAGCATTTT. Residues: CASSPRQATEPQHF.

The chain combines TRBV7-6 with TRBJ2-2; a possible D gene is TRBD1 (5 bases). With 1 base removed from V and 0 bases from J, the gap between germline ends came to 9 bases. The germline V gene encodes CDR1 SGHVS and CDR2 FNYEAQ. This CDR3 is built from 16 residues. The CDR3 DNA sequence: TGTGCCAGCAGCTTAGGGGCAGGGACGAACACCGGGGAGCTGTTTTTT. It yields the protein CASSLGAGTNTGELFF.

The CDR3 here is CASKKPGLAGGPRTDTQYF. Here the CDR3 DNA reads TGCGCCAGCAAAAAACCGGGACTAGCGGGGGGGCCGAGGACAGATACGCAGTATTTT. This chain joins TRBV10-2 and TRBJ2-3, with 16 bases that match TRBD2. Germline V CDR1 and CDR2: WSHSY, SAAADI. V lost 7 bases to trimming and J lost 3 bases; unmatched junction nucleotides: 13. This CDR3 spans 19 amino acids.

V and J are TRBV6-1 and TRBJ1-1; D ambiguous. V lost 1 base, J lost 1 base, and 7 bases lay in between. The germline V gene encodes CDR1 MNHNS and CDR2 SASEGT. This CDR3 contains 14 residues. The CDR3 loop reads CASSEVYKNTEAFF. The CDR3 DNA follows: TGTGCCAGCAGTGAAGTGTATAAGAACACTGAAGCTTTCTTT.

The chain carries TRBV30 and TRBJ1-6; possibly TRBD1 for D (6 bases). V was pared by 2 bases and J by 6 bases, with 14 bases between. The germline V gene has CDR1 GTSNPN and CDR2 SVGIG (reference sequence). This CDR3 has 15 residues. The CDR3 here is CAWSPPTGFNSPLHF. DNA for the CDR3: TGTGCCTGGAGTCCCCCGACAGGTTTTAATTCACCCCTCCACTTT. Full variable domain (missing parts from reference TRBV30 and TRBJ1-6): SQTIHQWPATLVQPVGSPLSLECTVEGTSNPNLYWYRQAAGRGLQLLFYSVGIGQISSEVPQNLSASRPQDRQFILSSKKLLLSDSGFYLCAWSPPTGFNSPLHFGNGTRLTVT.

The rearrangement links TRBV19 to TRBJ2-1; TRBD2 matches 9 bases. This CDR3 region has 16 residues. V gave up 3 bases and J gave up 3 bases; unmatched junction bases: 6. Germline V gives CDR1 LNHDA, CDR2 SQIVND (reference sequence). The CDR3 reads CASSIQGGRVYNEQFF. The CDR3 nucleotides read TGTGCCAGTAGTATTCAGGGCGGGAGGGTCTACAATGAGCAGTTCTTC.

The chain joins TRBV7-9 to TRBJ1-4; TRBD1 agrees at 8 bases. V lost 4 bases to trimming and J lost 3 bases; unmatched junction nucleotides: 4. Germline V gene data show CDR1 as SEHNR and CDR2 as FQNEAQ (reference sequence). The CDR3 has 15 residues. Here the CDR3 reads CASSSDRAANEKLFF. DNA for the CDR3: TGTGCCAGCAGCTCGGACAGGGCTGCTAATGAAAAACTGTTTTTT.